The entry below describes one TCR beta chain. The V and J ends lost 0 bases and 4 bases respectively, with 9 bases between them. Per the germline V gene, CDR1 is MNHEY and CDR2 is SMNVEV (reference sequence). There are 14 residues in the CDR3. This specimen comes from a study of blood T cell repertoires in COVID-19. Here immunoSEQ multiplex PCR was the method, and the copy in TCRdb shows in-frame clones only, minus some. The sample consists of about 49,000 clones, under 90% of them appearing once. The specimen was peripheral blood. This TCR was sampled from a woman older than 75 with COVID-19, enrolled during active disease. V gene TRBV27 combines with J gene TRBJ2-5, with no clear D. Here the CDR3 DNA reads TGTGCCAGCAGTTTATCTCCCCAGGTAGAGACCCAGTACTTC. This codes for CASSLSPQVETQYF.